These 22 T cell receptor beta chains came from one sample sequenced in a study of T cell responses to AZD1222 COVID-19 vaccine. TCRdb keeps only in-frame clones here, not all; method: immunoSEQ multiplex PCR. The sample includes 150,000 to 200,000 clones, about 88% of them seen just once. Specimen: peripheral blood, collected 28 days after the second AZD1222 dose. The receptors were gathered from an adult who received the AZD1222 COVID-19 vaccine.

The V gene is TRBV6-2 or TRBV6-3, the J gene TRBJ1-2; 8 bases align to TRBD1. In germline, CDR1 is MNHEY, CDR2 SVGEGT. Trimming removed 4 bases from V and 8 bases from J; junction bases left unmatched: 6. CDR3 length equals 13 residues. The DNA of the CDR3 is TGTGCCAGCAGTTCCGACAGGGGTCGAGGCTACACCTTC. The encoded protein is CASSSDRGRGYTF.

The chain couples TRBV19 to TRBJ1-1, with a tentative D call TRBD1 (5 bases). V was pared by 3 bases and J by 6 bases, with 17 bases between. The CDR3 has 15 amino acids. Germline lookup yields CDR1 LNHDA and CDR2 SQIVND (reference sequence). The CDR3 DNA reads as TGTGCCAGTAGTATTTCCCCAGGGTCGGTGGCTGAAGCTTTCTTT. Its protein product is CASSISPGSVAEAFF.

The CDR3 loop reads CASSGWRGDEKLFF. The CDR3 DNA sequence: TGTGCCAGCAGTGGCTGGAGGGGGGATGAAAAACTGTTTTTT. This chain joins TRBV28 and TRBJ1-4, with a weak D call TRBD1 (6 bases). The V gene lost 5 bases and the J gene lost 6 bases, with 13 bases spanning the gap. Germline values: CDR1 MDHEN, CDR2 SYDVKM. The CDR3 length is 14 residues.

The gene calls are TRBV5-1 and TRBJ2-2; 8 bases fit TRBD2. J lost 4 bases, V lost 4 bases, and 6 bases had no gene match. Germline V CDR1 and CDR2: SGHRS, YFSETQ. The CDR3 length is 15 residues. Here the CDR3 DNA reads TGCGCCAGCAGCCCCACTAGCGGTACCACCGGGGAGCTGTTTTTT. As protein: CASSPTSGTTGELFF.

This clone was found once. The chain recombines TRBV7-6 with TRBJ2-1; perhaps TRBD1 as D (6 bases). There are 16 residues in the CDR3. The germline V gene has CDR1 SGHVS and CDR2 FNYEAQ. V dropped 7 bases and J dropped 4 bases, with 20 bases sitting between them. The CDR3 region is CASTQGPTETYNEQFF. DNA of the CDR3: TGTGCCAGCACCCAGGGGCCTACCGAAACGTACAATGAGCAGTTCTTC.

The chain carries TRBV5-1 and TRBJ2-3, with 15 bases lining up with TRBD2. The CDR3 spans 16 residues. The germline V gene encodes CDR1 SGHRS and CDR2 YFSETQ. The V segment lost 5 bases and the J segment 9 bases; nucleotides outside the gene matches: 10. CDR3 loop: CASSRTSGRAAGTQYF. The CDR3 DNA reads as TGCGCCAGCAGTAGGACTAGCGGGAGGGCCGCAGGAACGCAGTATTTT.

The chain uses TRBV24-1 and TRBJ1-2; 7 bases align to TRBD1. Germline V gene lookup returns CDR1 KGHDR and CDR2 SFDVKD. The CDR3 is 13 amino acids. The V gene end was trimmed by 2 bases and the J gene end by 6 bases; junction bases not matched to a gene: 2. The CDR3 is CATSDWGTDGYTF. In nucleotides, the CDR3 is TGTGCCACCAGTGATTGGGGGACAGATGGCTACACCTTC.

This chain links TRBV27 with TRBJ2-4; D not resolved. Germline-derived CDR1 and CDR2 are MNHEY and SMNVEV (reference sequence). V shed 5 bases and J shed 0 bases, with 11 bases lying between them. The CDR3 extends over 15 amino acids. The CDR3 loop is CASSPTSLAKNIQYF. The CDR3 region has the DNA TGTGCCAGCAGTCCCACCTCACTAGCCAAAAACATTCAGTACTTC.

The chain has TRBV5-1 and TRBJ2-3; 12 nucleotides match TRBD2. V was clipped by 2 bases and J by 4 bases; unmatched bases: 5. The CDR3 contains 16 residues. Germline CDR1 reads SGHRS; CDR2 reads YFSETQ. In nucleotides, the CDR3 is TGCGCCAGCAGCTTCCGGACTAGCGGGATGGCAGATACGCAGTATTTT. Encoded protein: CASSFRTSGMADTQYF.

The V call is TRBV16, the J call TRBJ1-2, with 8 bases that match TRBD1. Trimming took 3 bases from V and 1 from J; bases not matched to a gene: 7. This CDR3 region has 16 residues. Germline CDR1 and CDR2: KGHSY and FQNENV. The CDR3 here is CASSHLRTGLNYGYTF. The DNA for the CDR3 is TGTGCCAGCAGCCATCTCCGGACAGGGCTTAACTATGGCTACACCTTC. Based on the CDR3 plus reference TRBV16 and TRBJ1-2, the full variable domain is GEEVAQTPKHLVRGEGQKAKLYCAPIKGHSYVFWYQQVLKNEFKFLISFQNENVFDETGMPKERFSAKCLPNSPCSLEIQATKLEDSAVYFCASSHLRTGLNYGYTFGSGTRLTVV.

V usage is TRBV5-6 and J usage is TRBJ1-1; 8 bases line up with TRBD1. The CDR3 contains 16 residues. J was trimmed by 1 base and V by 7 bases; bases with no gene match: 12. The V gene's germline CDR1 is SGHDT and CDR2 YYEEEE. In DNA, the CDR3 is TGTGCCAGCTTTCTAATGTCCGGGACAGGGAACACTGAAGCTTTCTTT. Amino acid sequence: CASFLMSGTGNTEAFF.

This chain joins TRBV10-3 and TRBJ2-1; 9 nucleotides agree with TRBD2. The V and J ends lost 3 bases and 7 bases, in that order; junction bases with no gene match: 4. This CDR3 contains 14 residues. Germline CDR1 is ENHRY and CDR2 is SYGVKD. The CDR3 spells CAISEGLASNEQFF. The CDR3 DNA reads as TGTGCCATCAGTGAAGGACTAGCGAGTAATGAGCAGTTCTTC.

This clone was picked up a small number of times. The J gene is TRBJ2-2, the V gene TRBV28; 10 bases align to TRBD2. CDR1 and CDR2 (germline): MDHEN, SYDVKM. V was clipped by 7 bases and J by 9 bases; unmatched bases: 14. The CDR3 spans 16 residues. The CDR3 DNA reads as TGTGCCAGCAACACTCCGGCTAGCGGGAGTTTGAGGGAGCTGTTTTTT. Protein sequence: CASNTPASGSLRELFF.

The rearrangement uses TRBV19 and TRBJ2-6, with 7 bases lining up with TRBD1. This CDR3 is 16 amino acids long. In germline, CDR1 is LNHDA, CDR2 SQIVND (reference sequence). V trimming: 1 base; J trimming: 0 bases; junction bases outside the gene matches: 0. CDR3 nucleotide sequence: TGTGCCAGTAGTATAGCAGGGGGCTCTGGGGCCAACGTCCTGACTTTC. It yields the protein CASSIAGGSGANVLTF.

V gene TRBV27 combines with J gene TRBJ2-7; TRBD1 is a possible D gene (6 bases). CDR3 size: 13 residues. Per germline, CDR1 MNHEY and CDR2 SMNVEV (reference sequence). Trimming pared 3 bases from V and 2 bases from J, leaving 8 bases between. CDR3 protein: CASSFRDTYEQYF. Here the CDR3 DNA reads TGTGCCAGCAGTTTTCGGGACACCTACGAGCAGTACTTC.

CDR3 sequence (DNA): TGCGCCAGCAGCCAAGATGTTCTGGGAGGGAGTAGATACAATGAGCAGTTCTTC. Amino acid sequence: CASSQDVLGGSRYNEQFF. The chain has TRBV4-1 and TRBJ2-1, with TRBD2 matching 7 bases. Trimming took 0 bases from V and 4 from J; bases not matched to a gene: 12. From germline, CDR1 is MGHRA and CDR2 YSYEKL. This CDR3 has 18 amino acids.

The chain uses TRBV28 and TRBJ1-5; D not resolved. Germline values: CDR1 MDHEN, CDR2 SYDVKM. The CDR3 contains 15 residues. Trimming took 2 bases from V and 2 from J, leaving 10 bases between them. The CDR3 sequence: CASSLDGFGNQPQHF. DNA for the CDR3: TGTGCCAGCAGTTTAGATGGGTTTGGCAATCAGCCCCAGCATTTT. The full variable domain, its missing parts supplied by reference TRBV28 and TRBJ1-5, is DVKVTQSSRYLVKRTGEKVFLECVQDMDHENMFWYRQDPGLGLRLIYFSYDVKMKEKGDIPEGYSVSREKKERFSLILESASTNQTSMYLCASSLDGFGNQPQHFGDGTRLSIL.

The rearrangement links TRBV19 to TRBJ2-1, with 14 bases lining up with TRBD2. The germline V gene encodes CDR1 LNHDA and CDR2 SQIVND (reference sequence). The CDR3 is 15 amino acids. The ends lost 1 base at V and 10 bases at J; junction bases unmatched: 3. DNA for the CDR3: TGTGCCAGTAGTATAGGACTAGCGGGGGGGGCGGAGCAGTTCTTC. Its protein is CASSIGLAGGAEQFF.

As concerns this clone: This CDR3 is also generated by other DNA sequences in the sample. This rearrangement joins TRBV3-1 (or the pseudogene TRBV3-2) to TRBJ1-1; possibly TRBD1 for D (6 bases). In germline, CDR1 is LGHDT, CDR2 YNNKEL (reference sequence). This CDR3 is built from 14 residues. V lost 3 bases and J lost 1, with 9 bases in between. This CDR3 reads CASSQGGRNTEAFF. CDR3 bases: TGTGCCAGCAGCCAGGGGGGGCGGAACACTGAAGCTTTCTTT.

This chain joins TRBV24-1 and TRBJ2-1; D gene ambiguous. This CDR3 spans 11 amino acids. Trimming removed 2 bases from V and 13 bases from J, with 8 bases in between. Germline values: CDR1 KGHDR, CDR2 SFDVKD. CDR3 sequence: CATSDSGPQFF. The CDR3 bases are TGTGCCACCAGTGATTCCGGGCCTCAGTTCTTC.

This rearrangement joins TRBV27 to TRBJ2-7, with 9 bases that match TRBD1. The CDR3 has 14 amino acids. Losses at the gene ends were 1 base for V and 4 bases for J; bases not matched to a gene: 2. The germline V gene has CDR1 MNHEY and CDR2 SMNVEV (reference sequence). The CDR3 reads CASSLFDRGYEQYF. The CDR3, as DNA: TGTGCCAGCAGTTTATTCGACAGGGGGTACGAGCAGTACTTC.

The chain carries TRBV7-9 and TRBJ2-7; perhaps D is TRBD1 or TRBD2 (5 bases each). The CDR3 runs 14 residues. V was cut by 1 base and J by 3 bases, with 10 bases left in between. Germline V gene data show CDR1 as SEHNR and CDR2 as FQNEAQ (reference sequence). CDR3 nucleotides: TGTGCCAGCAGCTTAGGGGACGGAGGCTACGAGCAGTACTTC. Protein sequence: CASSLGDGGYEQYF.